The clone carrying this T cell receptor (beta chain) was counted a few times. This record comes from a study of CD8 T cells in ankylosing spondylitis. V lost 5 bases, J lost 2 bases, and 12 bases lay in between. In germline, CDR1 is MDHEN, CDR2 SYDVKM. This CDR3 is built from 15 residues. TCRdb independently ran MiXCR on the 5' RACE reads; one entry per CDR3 protein. This sample has 35,000 or so distinct CDR3 sequences, with about 15% found just once. Material: blood. The clonotype was recovered from a male donor with ankylosing spondylitis or in good health (not recorded which). The rearrangement uses TRBV28 and TRBJ1-4; D not resolved. The CDR3 loop is CASSLEVGTNEKLFF. Here the CDR3 DNA reads TGTGCCAGCAGTCTAGAAGTGGGGACTAATGAAAAACTGTTTTTT.